This T cell receptor (beta chain) was sequenced in a study of T cell repertoires in cytomegalovirus infection. Study background: Public TCR beta signatures were indicative of both CMV infection and a matching HLA type.

Study-wide results and limits: The response measured ex vivo was dominated by TCR beta clonotypes (HLA-C-restricted and CMV-specific). The cumulative frequency of public TCR beta families identified carriers of CMV plus the relevant HLA.

MiXCR was run by TCRdb on the reads, yielding one entry per CDR3 protein. The data show about 830,000 distinct CDR3 sequences, with 32% seen just once and around an eighth held by the top ten. The ends lost 7 bases at V and 6 bases at J; junction bases unmatched: 8. The CDR3 runs to 14 residues. This clonotype was detected only a few times. Its target is not known. This receptor was taken from a human donor in good health (CMV status not recorded). Some clones in this sample may be carry-over from other donors' samples. This chain connects TRBV12-3 or TRBV12-4 to TRBJ2-1, with 8 bases that match TRBD2. Sequenced here: cultured CD8+ T cells from PBMCs, sampled from culture after CMV antigen stimulation. This CDR3 reads CASTRRGGLNEQFF. DNA for the CDR3: TGTGCCAGCACCCGTCGGGGGGGGCTCAATGAGCAGTTCTTC.